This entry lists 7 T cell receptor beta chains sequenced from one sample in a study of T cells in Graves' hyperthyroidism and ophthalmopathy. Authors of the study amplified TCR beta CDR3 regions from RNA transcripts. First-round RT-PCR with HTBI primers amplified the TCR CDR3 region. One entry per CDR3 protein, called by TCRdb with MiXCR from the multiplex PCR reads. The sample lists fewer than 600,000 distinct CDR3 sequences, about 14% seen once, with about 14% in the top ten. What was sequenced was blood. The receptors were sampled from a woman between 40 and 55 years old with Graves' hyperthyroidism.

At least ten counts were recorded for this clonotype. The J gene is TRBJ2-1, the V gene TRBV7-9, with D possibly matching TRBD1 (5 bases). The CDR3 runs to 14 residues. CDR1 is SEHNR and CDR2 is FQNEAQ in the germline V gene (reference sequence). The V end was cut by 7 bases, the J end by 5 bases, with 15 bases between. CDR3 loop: CASTLTQGHNEQFF. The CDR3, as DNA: TGTGCCAGCACCTTGACGCAGGGCCACAATGAGCAGTTCTTC.

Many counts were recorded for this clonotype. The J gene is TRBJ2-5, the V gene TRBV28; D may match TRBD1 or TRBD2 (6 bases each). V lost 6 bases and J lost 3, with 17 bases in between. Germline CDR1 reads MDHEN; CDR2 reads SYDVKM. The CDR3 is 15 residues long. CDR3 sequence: CASRRLGGGKETQYF. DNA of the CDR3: TGTGCCAGCAGGAGGCTAGGGGGAGGAAAAGAGACCCAGTACTTC.

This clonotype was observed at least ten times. The CDR3 reads CSFVRTGGYEQYF. DNA of the CDR3: TGCAGCTTCGTCCGGACAGGGGGCTACGAGCAGTACTTC. The chain employs TRBV29-1 and TRBJ2-7; 10 positions match TRBD1. The CDR3 covers 13 residues. The junction had 7 bases not matched to a gene; V was cut back by 8 bases and J by 3 bases. Germline assignment: CDR1 SQVTM and CDR2 ANQGSEA.

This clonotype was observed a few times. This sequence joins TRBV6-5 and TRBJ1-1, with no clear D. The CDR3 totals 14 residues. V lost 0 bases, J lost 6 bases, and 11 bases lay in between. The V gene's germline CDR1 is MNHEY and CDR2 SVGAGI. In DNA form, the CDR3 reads TGTGCCAGCAGTTACTCGGCAGATGGAGCTGAAGCTTTCTTT. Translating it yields CASSYSADGAEAFF.

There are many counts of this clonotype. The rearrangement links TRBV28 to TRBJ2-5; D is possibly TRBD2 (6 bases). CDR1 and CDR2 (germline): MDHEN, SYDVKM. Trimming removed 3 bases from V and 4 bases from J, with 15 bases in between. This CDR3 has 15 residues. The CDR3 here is CASSLSDGRGETQYF. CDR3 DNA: TGTGCCAGCAGTTTGTCCGACGGGCGGGGAGAGACCCAGTACTTC.

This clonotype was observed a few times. CDR3 sequence: CASSTQREQFF. The CDR3 nucleotides are TGTGCCAGCAGTACTCAGCGGGAGCAGTTCTTC. V gene TRBV28 combines with J gene TRBJ2-1, with D maybe TRBD2 (5 bases). The CDR3 sequence is 11 residues long. Germline values: CDR1 MDHEN, CDR2 SYDVKM. V shed 5 bases and J shed 10 bases, with 9 bases lying between them.

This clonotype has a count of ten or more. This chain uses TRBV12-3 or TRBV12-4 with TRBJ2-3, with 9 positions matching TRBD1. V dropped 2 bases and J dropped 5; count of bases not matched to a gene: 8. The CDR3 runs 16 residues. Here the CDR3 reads CASSLSGTGLGDTQYF. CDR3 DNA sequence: TGTGCCAGCAGTTTATCTGGGACAGGGTTAGGAGATACGCAGTATTTT.